This entry lists 26 T cell receptor beta chains sequenced from one sample in a study of spatial heterogeneity in lung cancer. Time point noted: sample taken at primary tumor resection. One entry per CDR3 protein, called by TCRdb with MiXCR from the 5' RACE reads. The profile shows tens of thousands of distinct CDR3 sequences, around 7% of them singletons. This material consisted of PBMCs, taken at surgery. These receptors came from a male donor with early-stage non-small cell lung cancer.

This clonotype occurred many times. The chain couples TRBV9 to TRBJ1-1; D gene ambiguous. CDR3 length: 13 amino acids. The V end was cut by 0 bases, the J end by 3 bases, with 6 bases between. CDR1 is SGDLS and CDR2 is YYNGEE in the germline V gene. The CDR3 nucleotides read TGTGCCAGCAGCGTAGTTTGGGACACTGAAGCTTTCTTT. It translates to CASSVVWDTEAFF.

This clonotype was seen only a few times. This chain links TRBV5-1 with TRBJ2-1; D might be TRBD1 or TRBD2, each matching 5 bases. V gave up 5 bases and J gave up 0 bases, with 15 bases separating them. This CDR3 has 16 amino acids. Germline-derived CDR1 and CDR2 are SGHRS and YFSETQ. CDR3 protein: CASSTGTSNSYNEQFF. The CDR3 region has the DNA TGCGCCAGCAGTACCGGGACGTCGAACTCCTACAATGAGCAGTTCTTC.

V is TRBV20-1 and J is TRBJ2-7; D call uncertain. Germline CDR1 and CDR2: DFQATT and SNEGSKA (reference sequence). Trimming left V 1 base short and J 4 bases short, with 5 bases between. The CDR3 extends over 11 amino acids. The CDR3 here is CSARAAYEQYF. The CDR3 DNA reads as TGCAGTGCTAGAGCAGCATACGAGCAGTACTTC.

A few counts support this clonotype. V gene TRBV6-5 combines with J gene TRBJ1-6, with 8 nucleotides matching TRBD1. Germline V gene data show CDR1 as MNHEY and CDR2 as SVGAGI. With V trimmed by 2 bases and J by 7 bases, 7 bases remained unmatched. There are 16 residues in the CDR3. Here the CDR3 reads CASSYPRAGGNSPLHF. The CDR3 coding sequence is TGTGCCAGCAGTTACCCCCGCGCAGGGGGCAATTCACCCCTCCACTTT.

This clonotype occurred a few times. The chain joins TRBV2 to TRBJ1-2; maybe TRBD1 (6 bases). This CDR3 comprises 15 residues. Germline V gives CDR1 SNHLY, CDR2 FYNNEI. The germline V and J ends were trimmed by 3 bases and 7 bases, with 18 bases remaining between them. The CDR3 DNA is TGTGCCAGCAGTGACAGTCCTCCAGGGGTTGGTGGCTACACCTTC. Its translation is CASSDSPPGVGGYTF.

V and J are TRBV24-1 and TRBJ1-2, with TRBD1 matching 7 bases. The V gene's germline CDR1 is KGHDR and CDR2 SFDVKD. Losses at the gene ends were 6 bases for V and 1 base for J; bases not matched to a gene: 4. The CDR3 is 14 residues long. The DNA of the CDR3 is TGTGCCACCAGTCCTGGACAGGTTAACTATGGCTACACCTTC. Translation: CATSPGQVNYGYTF.

The CDR3 loop is CASSEQGLGTGELFF. In nucleotides, the CDR3 is TGTGCCAGCAGCGAACAGGGGCTGGGTACCGGGGAGCTGTTTTTT. This chain connects TRBV2 to TRBJ2-2; TRBD1 aligns across 7 bases. Germline CDR1 SNHLY, CDR2 FYNNEI. The CDR3 totals 15 residues. V was pared by 6 bases and J by 5 bases, with 9 bases of the junction left unmatched.

The chain employs TRBV30 and TRBJ1-1; D gene unclear. Trimming stripped 0 bases from V and 5 bases from J, with 16 bases between. Germline CDR1 and CDR2: GTSNPN and SVGIG (reference sequence). The CDR3 is made up of 15 amino acids. The CDR3 spells CAWSVGTVSVTEAFF. The CDR3 DNA follows: TGTGCCTGGAGTGTTGGAACTGTGAGCGTAACTGAAGCTTTCTTT.

This clonotype was seen only a few times. The chain carries TRBV9 and TRBJ1-1, with a weak D call TRBD1 (6 bases). This CDR3 comprises 15 residues. Trimming pared 5 bases from V and 1 base from J, leaving 15 bases between. Germline values: CDR1 SGDLS, CDR2 YYNGEE. In DNA form, the CDR3 reads TGTGCCAGCAGTGGTTTTACAGGGAGGAACACTGAAGCTTTCTTT. Its protein is CASSGFTGRNTEAFF. The full variable domain, in which reference TRBV9 and TRBJ1-1 provide the parts outside the CDR3, is DSGVTQTPKHLITATGQRVTLRCSPRSGDLSVYWYQQSLDQGLQFLIQYYNGEERAKGNILERFSAQQFPDLHSELNLSSLELGDSALYFCASSGFTGRNTEAFFGQGTRLTVV.

This clonotype occurred many times. This rearrangement joins TRBV10-3 to TRBJ1-1; D possibly corresponds to TRBD1 (5 bases). The CDR3 covers 15 residues. V was clipped by 0 bases and J by 5 bases, with 13 bases between them. Germline CDR1 and CDR2: ENHRY and SYGVKD. CDR3 residues: CAISESAGRETEAFF. CDR3 coding DNA: TGTGCCATCAGTGAGTCGGCAGGGCGCGAGACTGAAGCTTTCTTT.

This clonotype has only a few counts. V is TRBV5-1 and J is TRBJ2-1; tentative D call: TRBD2 (6 bases). Trimming stripped 4 bases from V and 7 bases from J, with 15 bases between. The germline V gene has CDR1 SGHRS and CDR2 YFSETQ. The CDR3 runs 14 residues. In DNA form, the CDR3 reads TGCGCCAGCAGCCGCCAGACCGCGGGGAATGAGCAGTTCTTC. Protein: CASSRQTAGNEQFF.

This clonotype was found many times. The chain couples TRBV7-9 to TRBJ2-3, with D hard to call. V lost 2 bases, J lost 3 bases, and 9 bases lay in between. The germline V gene encodes CDR1 SEHNR and CDR2 FQNEAQ (reference sequence). The CDR3 sequence is 14 residues long. CDR3 in amino acids: CASSLNMGTDTQYF. The CDR3 DNA reads TGTGCCAGCAGCTTAAACATGGGGACAGATACGCAGTATTTT.

The gene calls are TRBV11-1 and TRBJ2-5; TRBD1 aligns across 7 bases. V was clipped by 5 bases and J by 2 bases; unmatched bases: 8. Looked up from germline, CDR1 is SGHAT and CDR2 is FQDESV (reference sequence). There are 15 residues in the CDR3. In nucleotides, the CDR3 is TGTGCCAGCAGCCGACCCACAGGGGCGCAAGAGACCCAGTACTTC. Residues: CASSRPTGAQETQYF.

The table lists this clonotype with many counts. V gene TRBV14 combines with J gene TRBJ2-3; 10 bases are shared with TRBD2. Germline assignment: CDR1 SGHDN and CDR2 FVKESK. The CDR3 runs 19 residues. J lost 0 bases, V lost 4 bases, and 13 bases had no gene match. This chain's CDR3 is CASSRYWTSGVTSTDTQYF. CDR3 coding DNA: TGTGCCAGCAGCCGGTACTGGACTAGCGGTGTTACTAGCACAGATACGCAGTATTTT.

This clonotype was observed many times. The DNA of the CDR3 is TGTGCCAGCAGCCCACAGGGGGCTAGCCAGCCCCAGCATTTT. It is translated as CASSPQGASQPQHF. The rearrangement uses TRBV7-9 and TRBJ1-5; 9 bases agree with TRBD1. In germline, CDR1 is SEHNR, CDR2 FQNEAQ (reference sequence). V shed 5 bases, J shed 7 bases, and the junction held 6 bases outside the gene matches. There are 14 residues in the CDR3.

In its sample, this clonotype was seen many times. The chain joins TRBV5-4 to TRBJ2-3, with a weak D call TRBD1 (5 bases). The V gene lost 1 base and the J gene lost 2 bases, with 8 bases spanning the gap. This CDR3 comprises 14 residues. Germline V lookup: CDR1 SGHNT, CDR2 YYREEE (reference sequence). The CDR3 protein is CASSLQGSTDTQYF. The CDR3 coding sequence is TGTGCCAGCAGCTTGCAGGGATCCACAGATACGCAGTATTTT.

This clonotype occurred many times. The chain recombines TRBV14 with TRBJ2-1; 12 nucleotides match TRBD2. Per the germline V gene, CDR1 is SGHDN and CDR2 is FVKESK. This CDR3 spans 16 amino acids. V gave up 3 bases and J gave up 9 bases; unmatched junction bases: 9. The CDR3 region has the DNA TGTGCCAGCAGCCATACCCCTAGCGGGGGGGCCGTTGAGCAGTTCTTC. Translating gives CASSHTPSGGAVEQFF.

The rearrangement joins TRBV7-8 to TRBJ1-1, with D perhaps TRBD1 (5 bases). CDR1 is SGHVS, CDR2 FQNEAQ, per germline. CDR3 length: 15 amino acids. Trimming stripped 4 bases from V and 4 bases from J, with 16 bases between. In DNA, the CDR3 is TGTGCCAGCAGCTCCAGGGTGTTGGGTCCCACTGAAGCTTTCTTT. This gives the protein CASSSRVLGPTEAFF.

In this sample, this clonotype turned up many times. In DNA form, the CDR3 reads TGTGCCAGCTCACCAATGGGACTAGCGGGAGGGCCGGTGGCGTTGCAGTACGTC. Its protein product is CASSPMGLAGGPVALQYV. The chain joins TRBV18 to TRBJ2-7; TRBD2 agrees at 16 bases. The junction had 13 bases not matched to a gene; V was cut back by 2 bases and J by 9 bases. The CDR3 covers 18 residues. Germline V gene data show CDR1 as KGHSH and CDR2 as LQKENI.

This clonotype was recorded many times. This rearrangement joins TRBV6-2 or TRBV6-3 to TRBJ1-4; possibly TRBD1 for D (5 bases). V was trimmed by 5 bases and J by 0 bases, leaving 13 bases between them. From germline, CDR1 is MNHEY and CDR2 SVGEGT. The CDR3 is made up of 16 amino acids. This chain's CDR3 is CASSLGHRPTNEKLFF. The DNA of the CDR3 is TGTGCCAGCAGTCTCGGACACCGACCAACTAATGAAAAACTGTTTTTT.

This clonotype was detected many times. V gene TRBV5-4 combines with J gene TRBJ2-7, with D hard to call. This CDR3 region has 13 residues. The V end lost 4 bases, the J end lost 5 bases, and 13 bases lay between the germline ends. Germline values: CDR1 SGHNT, CDR2 YYREEE (reference sequence). CDR3 in amino acids: CASSPAGFHEQYF. CDR3 sequence (DNA): TGTGCCAGCAGCCCCGCCGGGTTCCACGAGCAGTACTTC.

This clonotype was detected many times. V and J are TRBV21-1 and TRBJ2-5; the table gives TRBD2 as D, unverified against the DNA. TRBV21-1 is shown as a pseudogene. This CDR3 has 17 amino acids. The DNA for the CDR3 is TGTGCCAGCAGCATCCCCAGGCCGGGCCTGGCCCAAGAGACCCAGTACTTC. It is translated as CASSIPRPGLAQETQYF.

This clonotype was counted at least ten times. The chain joins TRBV5-6 to TRBJ1-3; perhaps TRBD1 as D (6 bases). Germline loops: CDR1 SGHDT, CDR2 YYEEEE. Trimming removed 3 bases from V and 7 bases from J, with 26 bases in between. This CDR3 is built from 18 residues. Written as DNA, the CDR3 is TGTGCCAGCAGCTCAGGACAGCAAACGTTACGCCAGTGGAACACCATATATTTT. Amino acids: CASSSGQQTLRQWNTIYF.

This clonotype was detected ten times or more. The J gene is TRBJ1-2, the V gene TRBV3-1, with 7 positions matching TRBD1. There are 14 residues in the CDR3. V trimming: 0 bases; J trimming: 7 bases; junction bases outside the gene matches: 5. Germline V gene sequence: CDR1 LGHDT, CDR2 YNNKEL (reference sequence). The CDR3: CASSQETGRAGYTF. Here the CDR3 DNA reads TGTGCCAGCAGCCAAGAGACAGGGCGTGCTGGCTACACCTTC. The full variable domain, in which reference TRBV3-1 and TRBJ1-2 provide the parts outside the CDR3, is DTAVSQTPKYLVTQMGNDKSIKCEQNLGHDTMYWYKQDSKKFLKIMFSYNNKELIINETVPNRFSPKSPDKAHLNLHINSLELGDSAVYFCASSQETGRAGYTFGSGTRLTVV.

The J gene is TRBJ2-5, the V gene TRBV19, with D tentatively TRBD2 (5 bases). The germline gives CDR1 LNHDA, CDR2 SQIVND (reference sequence). V gave up 5 bases and J gave up 4 bases, with 20 bases separating them. This CDR3 contains 16 residues. In DNA, the CDR3 is TGTGCCAGTAGTCCTGCCGTGGGGAGTTACGCAGAGACCCAGTACTTC. Translated: CASSPAVGSYAETQYF.

The sample holds a few counts of this clonotype. The chain joins TRBV6-2 or TRBV6-3 to TRBJ1-4; TRBD1 is a possible D gene (5 bases). This CDR3 has 15 residues. The V end was cut by 7 bases, the J end by 2 bases, with 14 bases between. From germline, CDR1 is MNHEY and CDR2 SVGEGT. CDR3 in amino acids: CASTPGGTTNEKLFF. DNA for the CDR3: TGTGCCAGCACCCCCGGGGGGACGACTAATGAAAAACTGTTTTTT.